Following are 23 T cell receptor beta chains from one sample sequenced in a study of molecular identifiers for immune sequencing clone quantification. Each CDR3 protein gets one entry after TCRdb re-called the PCR reads with MiXCR. The repertoire has approximately 500,000 distinct CDR3 sequences, 25% of them found once; the top ten carry under 0.85%. Sequenced: naive CD8+ T cells from blood, with Jurkat cell RNA spiked in. Documented subset: FACS-sorted CD8+CD4-CCR7+CD45RA+ naive T cells. These receptors all come from a human donor in good health. Some libraries in this study had Jurkat cell RNA spiked in.

The chain is built from TRBV4-3 and TRBJ2-5, with D perhaps matching TRBD2 (6 bases). Trimming took 0 bases from V and 2 from J, leaving 13 bases between them. Germline V gives CDR1 LGHNA, CDR2 YSLEER. This CDR3 has 16 amino acids. CDR3 coding DNA: TGCGCCAGCAGCCAAGATCGAGGGGCGGGGCAAGAGACCCAGTACTTC. Translation gives CASSQDRGAGQETQYF.

V usage is TRBV19 and J usage is TRBJ1-1; a possible D gene is TRBD1 (6 bases). Germline V gene lookup returns CDR1 LNHDA and CDR2 SQIVND (reference sequence). V was cut by 5 bases and J by 4 bases, with 11 bases left in between. The CDR3 runs to 13 residues. The CDR3 loop is CASSAKGGTEAFF. The CDR3 region has the DNA TGTGCCAGTAGTGCGAAAGGGGGCACTGAAGCTTTCTTT.

CDR3 DNA: TGTGCCAGCAGTTTATGGGCAGGCGTTAGCACAGATACGCAGTATTTT. Amino acids: CASSLWAGVSTDTQYF. The chain carries TRBV27 and TRBJ2-3; D gene unclear. The CDR3 runs to 16 residues. The V end was cut by 1 base, the J end by 0 bases, with 11 bases between. CDR1 is MNHEY, CDR2 SMNVEV, per germline (reference sequence).

This clonotype was counted only a few times. The gene calls are TRBV15 and TRBJ1-5, with 8 nucleotides matching TRBD1. Germline V gene sequence: CDR1 LNHNV, CDR2 YYDKDF (reference sequence). The CDR3 length is 12 residues. V dropped 8 bases and J dropped 5; count of bases not matched to a gene: 2. The CDR3 reads CATGTGHQPQHF. DNA for the CDR3: TGTGCCACCGGGACAGGACATCAGCCCCAGCATTTT.

V is TRBV12-3 or TRBV12-4 and J is TRBJ2-4; D tentatively fits TRBD1 or TRBD2 (5 bases each). This CDR3 is built from 14 residues. Trimming left V 7 bases short and J 6 bases short, with 16 bases between. The CDR3 region has the DNA TGTGCCAGCACTTTCCGGGACCTACCAAACATTCAGTACTTC. Its translation: CASTFRDLPNIQYF.

Comments on this clonotype: Relative to the germline gene, one junction end is altered; a read error may explain this. The chain joins TRBV20-1 to TRBJ1-1, with D uncertain. The CDR3 has 13 amino acids. The germline V gene has CDR1 DFQATT and CDR2 SNEGSKA (reference sequence). CDR3 protein: CGAPNKPGTEAFF. The CDR3, as DNA: TGCGGTGCTCCAAACAAACCGGGGACTGAAGCTTTCTTT.

The chain recombines TRBV19 with TRBJ2-5; the match to TRBD1 covers 8 bases. The V and J ends lost 2 bases and 4 bases, in that order; junction bases with no gene match: 6. Germline V CDR1 and CDR2: LNHDA, SQIVND (reference sequence). The length of the CDR3 is 15 residues. The CDR3 sequence: CASSIRQGLGETQYF. In DNA form, the CDR3 reads TGTGCCAGTAGTATACGACAGGGGCTAGGAGAGACCCAGTACTTC.

About this clonotype: A read error is possible here, since a much larger clone lies one base away. V and J are TRBV4-3 and TRBJ1-2; a possible D gene is TRBD1 (6 bases). Trimming left V 4 bases short and J 0 bases short, with 18 bases between. Germline V gene data show CDR1 as LGHNA and CDR2 as YSLEER. This CDR3 comprises 17 residues. The CDR3 coding sequence is TGCGCCAGCAGCCGAGATCCTACAGGGCCGTCTAACTATGGCTACACCTTC. Translating gives CASSRDPTGPSNYGYTF.

This clonotype came up once. The chain recombines TRBV20-1 with TRBJ2-2; TRBD1 is a possible D gene (5 bases). Germline lookup yields CDR1 DFQATT and CDR2 SNEGSKA (reference sequence). This CDR3 has 14 residues. V was pared by 0 bases and J by 1 base, with 6 bases between. This CDR3 is CSARDGQNTGELFF. CDR3 nucleotides: TGCAGTGCTAGAGATGGACAGAACACCGGGGAGCTGTTTTTT.

Regarding this clonotype: This may stem from a read error, because a much larger clone lies one nucleotide away. The chain employs TRBV12-3 or TRBV12-4 and TRBJ2-5; 7 bases align to TRBD2. The CDR3 sequence is 12 residues long. The CDR3 region is CASSVAGETRYF. CDR3 coding DNA: TGTGCCAGTAGCGTAGCGGGTGAGACCCGGTACTTC.

In its sample, this clonotype was seen a few times. The CDR3 sequence is CASSQVISGEQYF. The CDR3 DNA sequence: TGCGCCAGCAGCCAAGTTATAAGTGGCGAGCAGTACTTC. The rearrangement uses TRBV4-3 and TRBJ2-7; D not certain. V gave up 1 base and J gave up 6 bases, with 10 bases separating them. The germline CDR1 and CDR2 sequences are LGHNA and YSLEER. The CDR3 consists of 13 residues.

Concerning this clonotype: A much larger clone differs from this one at a single base, so this may be a read error. The rearrangement uses TRBV4-3 and TRBJ2-7; TRBD1 aligns across 8 bases. The CDR3 totals 16 residues. Trimming took 1 base from V and 0 from J; bases not matched to a gene: 5. CDR1 is LGHNA and CDR2 is YSLEER in the germline V gene. CDR3 nucleotide sequence: TGCGCCAGCAGCCAAGGGACAGGGATCCTCTCCTACGAGCAGTACTTC. Translated: CASSQGTGILSYEQYF.

On this clonotype itself: One end of the junction fails to match germline, which may point to a read error. The rearrangement links TRBV9 to TRBJ1-1; D call uncertain. CDR1 and CDR2 (germline): SGDLS, YYNGEE. The CDR3 spans 13 residues. The CDR3 reads CANSDDTNTEAFF. The CDR3 DNA is TGTGCCAACAGCGATGACACGAACACTGAAGCTTTCTTT.

Points on this clonotype: The CDR3 does not close with the conserved phenylalanine or tryptophan, likely indicating a read error. The rearrangement links TRBV12-3 or TRBV12-4 to TRBJ2-3; 8 bases line up with TRBD2. V was clipped by 5 bases and J by 4 bases; unmatched bases: 5. The CDR3 has 14 amino acids. The DNA of the CDR3 is TGTGCCAGCAGTAAGGGACTAGATTCAGATACGCAGTATCTT. As protein: CASSKGLDSDTQYL.

This clonotype was found many times. CDR3 residues: CASSFLPPEGITRNTEAFF. CDR3 bases: TGTGCCAGCAGTTTCCTCCCTCCTGAGGGTATCACTCGGAACACTGAAGCTTTCTTT. This sequence joins TRBV6-5 and TRBJ1-1; D gene unclear. V dropped 4 bases and J dropped 1 base, with 25 bases sitting between them. Germline V gene sequence: CDR1 MNHEY, CDR2 SVGAGI. This CDR3 region has 19 residues.

This clonotype appeared many times. The chain joins TRBV6-1 to TRBJ2-4, with 8 nucleotides matching TRBD2. Germline V gives CDR1 MNHNS, CDR2 SASEGT. The ends lost 0 bases at V and 0 bases at J; junction bases unmatched: 4. This CDR3 comprises 17 residues. The CDR3 DNA reads as TGTGCCAGCAGTGAAGCGCGGGGGGACCTAGCCAAAAACATTCAGTACTTC. Its translation: CASSEARGDLAKNIQYF.

This clonotype was recorded at least ten times. This chain links TRBV6-5 with TRBJ2-7, with D tentatively TRBD1 or TRBD2 (5 bases each). Germline lookup yields CDR1 MNHEY and CDR2 SVGAGI. V was cut by 4 bases and J by 4 bases, with 11 bases left in between. CDR3 length equals 13 residues. The chain's CDR3 is CASSSRGGYEQYF. CDR3 nucleotides: TGTGCCAGCAGTTCGAGGGGCGGGTACGAGCAGTACTTC.

This clonotype was counted a few times. This sequence joins TRBV18 and TRBJ2-5; 11 bases are shared with TRBD1. This CDR3 contains 17 residues. The V segment lost 3 bases and the J segment 2 bases; nucleotides outside the gene matches: 8. The V gene's germline CDR1 is KGHSH and CDR2 LQKENI. CDR3 amino acids: CASSPTPGQGAQETQYF. The CDR3 DNA sequence: TGTGCCAGCTCACCCACTCCTGGACAGGGGGCTCAAGAGACCCAGTACTTC.

This clonotype came up a few times. The V and J genes are TRBV7-2 and TRBJ2-7, with a weak D call TRBD2 (6 bases). This CDR3 is built from 16 residues. Germline CDR1 reads SGHTA; CDR2 reads FQGNSA. Trimming took off 5 bases at V and 2 bases at J, with 19 bases between the two ends. Here the CDR3 reads CASSPTLGEETYEQYF. CDR3 bases: TGTGCCAGCAGCCCCACCCTGGGGGAGGAAACCTACGAGCAGTACTTC.

In the case of this clonotype: This may be a read error: a much more frequent sequence differs by one nucleotide. The chain joins TRBV18 to TRBJ1-1, with no clear D. The CDR3 is 13 residues long. CDR1 is KGHSH and CDR2 is LQKENI in the germline V gene. The CDR3 sequence is CVSSPGMNTEAFF. CDR3 coding DNA: TGTGTCAGCTCACCAGGCATGAACACTGAAGCTTTCTTT.

This chain uses TRBV5-1 with TRBJ2-7, with 8 bases that match TRBD2. Germline assignment: CDR1 SGHRS and CDR2 YFSETQ. J was trimmed by 2 bases and V by 4 bases; bases with no gene match: 5. The CDR3 length is 14 residues. In DNA, the CDR3 is TGCGCCAGCAGCACAAGCGGGGGACCCTACGAGCAGTACTTC. Protein sequence: CASSTSGGPYEQYF.

This clonotype was seen only a few times. The J gene is TRBJ1-2, the V gene TRBV3-1, with a tentative D call TRBD1 (6 bases). CDR3 length equals 15 residues. The germline V gene has CDR1 LGHDT and CDR2 YNNKEL (reference sequence). Trimming removed 0 bases from V and 4 bases from J, with 12 bases in between. In DNA, the CDR3 is TGTGCCAGCAGCCAAGAGCTGGCAGGGGTCTATGGCTACACCTTC. Residues: CASSQELAGVYGYTF. The complete variable domain, with remaining parts taken from reference TRBV3-1 and TRBJ1-2, reads DTAVSQTPKYLVTQMGNDKSIKCEQNLGHDTMYWYKQDSKKFLKIMFSYNNKELIINETVPNRFSPKSPDKAHLNLHINSLELGDSAVYFCASSQELAGVYGYTFGSGTRLTVV.

In the case of this clonotype: Being one base from a much bigger clone, this may be a read error. The chain links TRBV4-2 to TRBJ2-5, with 8 bases that match TRBD2. The CDR3 is made up of 13 amino acids. After removal of 4 bases from V and 9 bases from J, the junction contained 7 bases not matched to a gene. Germline V gene sequence: CDR1 LGHNA, CDR2 YNFKEQ. The CDR3: CASSPGGLEPQYF. In nucleotides, the CDR3 is TGTGCCAGCAGCCCGGGGGGGCTTGAGCCCCAGTACTTC.